This entry is about one T cell receptor (beta chain). Its antigen is unidentified. This entry comes from a study of T cell responses to AZD1222 COVID-19 vaccine. Regarding the study as a whole: Of spike-specific TCRs, nearly half reportedly target regions left unmutated in variants.

Assay: immunoSEQ multiplex PCR; the TCRdb copy retains only in-frame clones and omits some. The sample has about 93,000 clones, more than 80% seen once. Germline V gene lookup returns CDR1 MGHDK and CDR2 SYGVNS. The V gene lost 4 bases and the J gene lost 5 bases, with 11 bases spanning the gap. This CDR3 is built from 13 residues. This clonotype was obtained from an adult who received the AZD1222 COVID-19 vaccine. The chain employs TRBV25-1 and TRBJ1-1, with no clear D. The source material was peripheral blood, sampled 28 days after the second AZD1222 dose. CDR3 sequence (DNA): TGTGCCAGCAGTGTATACTTCAGGACTGAAGCTTTCTTT. It specifies CASSVYFRTEAFF.